The next 10 T cell receptor beta chains were all read from a single sample in a study of T cell responses to AZD1222 COVID-19 vaccine. Libraries were prepared by immunoSEQ multiplex PCR; TCRdb keeps only in-frame clonotypes and omits some of them. The table includes about 130,000 clones, around 84% detected once. This specimen was peripheral blood, taken on day 0 of AZD1222 vaccination. The receptors come from an adult in good health.

The rearrangement joins TRBV29-1 to TRBJ1-2; D might be TRBD1 (5 bases). V lost 2 bases and J lost 7, with 14 bases in between. Germline V gene data show CDR1 as SQVTM and CDR2 as ANQGSEA. The CDR3 is 13 amino acids. CDR3 region: CSVEIGTTGGYTF. The CDR3 DNA reads as TGCAGCGTTGAAATCGGGACGACCGGTGGCTACACCTTC. Full variable domain (remainder filled in from reference TRBV29-1 and TRBJ1-2): SAVISQKPSRDICQRGTSLTIQCQVDSQVTMMFWYRQQPGQSLTLIATANQGSEATYESGFVIDKFPISRPNLTFSTLTVSNMSPEDSSIYLCSVEIGTTGGYTFGSGTRLTVV.

The rearrangement uses TRBV5-1 and TRBJ2-7; a possible D gene is TRBD1 (5 bases). Germline CDR1 SGHRS, CDR2 YFSETQ. This CDR3 spans 14 amino acids. V lost 3 bases, J lost 9 bases, and 19 bases lay in between. The CDR3 bases are TGCGCCAGCAGCTCGCTGGGGTCCGATCAGGGGCAGTACTTC. Its translation is CASSSLGSDQGQYF.

CDR3 sequence (DNA): TGTGCCAGCAGCCCACAAGGGTCTAAACTGTTTTTT. Translating it yields CASSPQGSKLFF. This chain joins TRBV9 and TRBJ1-4; D not certain. The CDR3 loop spans 12 amino acids. In germline, CDR1 is SGDLS, CDR2 YYNGEE. V lost 4 bases to trimming and J lost 11 bases, with 12 bases between them.

The rearrangement links TRBV7-8 to TRBJ2-3; TRBD1 aligns across 11 bases. Germline trimming cut 5 bases from V and 5 bases from J; bases unmatched to any gene: 9. The CDR3 extends over 16 amino acids. Germline loops: CDR1 SGHVS, CDR2 FQNEAQ. The CDR3 DNA reads as TGTGCCAGCAGCCCGGGACAGGGGGGCCCAGGAGATACGCAGTATTTT. This gives the protein CASSPGQGGPGDTQYF.

The chain carries TRBV6-5 and TRBJ1-6, with D tentatively TRBD1 (6 bases). V was shortened by 2 bases and J by 5 bases, with 13 bases between the two germline ends. The CDR3 consists of 16 residues. Germline V CDR1 and CDR2: MNHEY, SVGAGI. The CDR3 nucleotides read TGTGCCAGCAGTTACCAGCAGGGGTTAAATAATTCACCCCTCCACTTT. This encodes CASSYQQGLNNSPLHF.

CDR3 sequence: CASRNTLQAEAFF. DNA of the CDR3: TGCGCCAGCAGAAATACACTCCAGGCTGAAGCTTTCTTT. This chain uses TRBV10-1 with TRBJ1-1, with no clear D. V lost 6 bases, J lost 6 bases, and 14 bases lay in between. Germline V gene sequence: CDR1 WNHNN, CDR2 SYGVQD (reference sequence). The CDR3 is 13 residues long.

J is TRBJ2-7 and V is TRBV10-2, with a possible D match to TRBD1 (5 bases). Between the trimmed V and J ends, which lost 2 bases and 2 bases, there was a span of 10 bases. The germline V gene has CDR1 WSHSY and CDR2 SAAADI. The length of the CDR3 is 14 residues. CDR3 nucleotides: TGCGCCAGCAGTGAGGACAGACGACCCTACGAGCAGTACTTC. This sequence encodes CASSEDRRPYEQYF.

The CDR3 sequence: CASSGDRGEQFF. DNA of the CDR3: TGCGCCAGCAGCGGGGACAGGGGGGAGCAGTTCTTC. V is TRBV5-1 and J is TRBJ2-1, with 11 nucleotides matching TRBD1. The CDR3 covers 12 residues. Germline V CDR1 and CDR2: SGHRS, YFSETQ. The junction had 1 base not matched to a gene; V was cut back by 4 bases and J by 10 bases.

The chain combines TRBV27 with TRBJ1-6; a possible D gene is TRBD1 (5 bases). CDR3 length: 14 amino acids. Germline V CDR1 and CDR2: MNHEY, SMNVEV (reference sequence). Trimming cost V 6 bases and J 6 bases, with 12 bases left between them. CDR3 residues: CASSQQVANSPLHF. Here the CDR3 DNA reads TGTGCCAGCAGCCAACAGGTGGCTAATTCACCCCTCCACTTT.

The chain uses TRBV3-1 (or the pseudogene TRBV3-2) and TRBJ1-2, with D possibly TRBD1 on 5 matching bases. The germline gives CDR1 LGHDT, CDR2 YNNKEL (reference sequence). The CDR3 loop spans 12 amino acids. Trimming took 1 base from V and 8 from J, leaving 8 bases between them. CDR3 DNA sequence: TGTGCCAGCAGCCAAGTTAGGGACGGCTACACCTTC. It codes for CASSQVRDGYTF.